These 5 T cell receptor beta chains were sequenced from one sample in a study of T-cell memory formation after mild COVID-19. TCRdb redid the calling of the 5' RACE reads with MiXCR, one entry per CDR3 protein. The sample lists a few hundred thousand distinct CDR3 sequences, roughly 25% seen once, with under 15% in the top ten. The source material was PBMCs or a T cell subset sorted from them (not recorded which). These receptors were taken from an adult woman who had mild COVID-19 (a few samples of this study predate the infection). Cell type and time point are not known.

The DNA of the CDR3 is TGTGCCAGCAGCCGAAGACTAGCGGGAGGGAGGCATACGCAGTATTTT. This sequence encodes CASSRRLAGGRHTQYF. The rearrangement uses TRBV7-2 and TRBJ2-3, with 14 bases that match TRBD2. This CDR3 has 16 amino acids. Looked up from germline, CDR1 is SGHTA and CDR2 is FQGNSA. The ends lost 5 bases at V and 7 bases at J; junction bases unmatched: 8.

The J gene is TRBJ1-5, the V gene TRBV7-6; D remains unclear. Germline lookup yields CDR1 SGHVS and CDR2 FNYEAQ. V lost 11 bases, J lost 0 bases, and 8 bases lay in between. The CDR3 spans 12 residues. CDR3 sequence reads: CAVGISNQPQHF. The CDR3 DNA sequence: TGTGCCGTAGGAATTAGCAATCAGCCCCAGCATTTT.

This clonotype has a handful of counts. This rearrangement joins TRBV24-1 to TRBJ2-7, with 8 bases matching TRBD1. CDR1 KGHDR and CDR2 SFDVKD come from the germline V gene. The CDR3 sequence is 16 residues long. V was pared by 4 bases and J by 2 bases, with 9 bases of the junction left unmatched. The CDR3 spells CATSDPAGTGTYEQYF. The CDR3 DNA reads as TGTGCCACCAGTGACCCAGCCGGGACAGGTACCTACGAGCAGTACTTC.

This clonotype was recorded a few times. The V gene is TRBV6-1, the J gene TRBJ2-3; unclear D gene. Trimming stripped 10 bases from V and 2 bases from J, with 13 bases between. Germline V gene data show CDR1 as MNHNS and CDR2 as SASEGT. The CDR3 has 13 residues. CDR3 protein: CATLDPSTDTQYF. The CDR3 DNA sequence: TGTGCCACCCTTGACCCATCCACAGATACGCAGTATTTT.

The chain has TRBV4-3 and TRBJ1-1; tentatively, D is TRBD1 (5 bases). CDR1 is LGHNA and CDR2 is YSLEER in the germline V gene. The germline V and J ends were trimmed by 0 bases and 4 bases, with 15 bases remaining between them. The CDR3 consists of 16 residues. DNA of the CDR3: TGCGCCAGCAGCCAAGATCACGGGGGGGTAGGCACTGAAGCTTTCTTT. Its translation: CASSQDHGGVGTEAFF.